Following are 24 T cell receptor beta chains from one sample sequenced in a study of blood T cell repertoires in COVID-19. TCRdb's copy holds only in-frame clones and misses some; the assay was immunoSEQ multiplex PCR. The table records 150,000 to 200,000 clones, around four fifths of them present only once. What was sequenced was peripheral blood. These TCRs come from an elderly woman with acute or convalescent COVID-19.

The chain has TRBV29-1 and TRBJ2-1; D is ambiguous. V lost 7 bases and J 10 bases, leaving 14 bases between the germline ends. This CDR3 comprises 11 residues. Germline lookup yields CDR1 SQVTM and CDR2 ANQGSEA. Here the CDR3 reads CSEKTSGEQFF. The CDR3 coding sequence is TGCAGCGAAAAGACGTCCGGGGAGCAGTTCTTC.

The DNA for the CDR3 is TGCAGCGCCGGGGGTCAAGAGACCCAGTACTTC. It translates to CSAGGQETQYF. The chain joins TRBV29-1 to TRBJ2-5; D possibly corresponds to TRBD2 (6 bases). The CDR3 loop spans 11 amino acids. Germline V CDR1 and CDR2: SQVTM, ANQGSEA. Trimming left V 7 bases short and J 2 bases short, with 8 bases between.

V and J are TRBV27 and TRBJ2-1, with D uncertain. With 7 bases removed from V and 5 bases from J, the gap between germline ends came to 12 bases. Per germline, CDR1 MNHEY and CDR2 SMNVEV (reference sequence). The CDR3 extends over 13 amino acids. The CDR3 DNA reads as TGTGCCAGCACCTGGAGTTCCCACAATGAGCAGTTCTTC. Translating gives CASTWSSHNEQFF.

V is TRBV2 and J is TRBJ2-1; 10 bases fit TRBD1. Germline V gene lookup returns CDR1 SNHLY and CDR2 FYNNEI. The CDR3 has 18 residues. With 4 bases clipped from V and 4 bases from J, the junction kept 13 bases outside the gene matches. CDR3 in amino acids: CASSGQIRGTGAYNEQFF. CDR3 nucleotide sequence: TGTGCCAGCAGTGGGCAAATTCGCGGGACAGGGGCTTACAATGAGCAGTTCTTC.

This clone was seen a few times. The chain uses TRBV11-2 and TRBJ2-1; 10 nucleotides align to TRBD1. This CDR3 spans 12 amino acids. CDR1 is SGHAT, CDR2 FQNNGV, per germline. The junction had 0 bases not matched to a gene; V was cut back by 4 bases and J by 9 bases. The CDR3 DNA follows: TGTGCCAGCAGCTGGGACAGGGGTGAGCAGTTCTTC. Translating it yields CASSWDRGEQFF.

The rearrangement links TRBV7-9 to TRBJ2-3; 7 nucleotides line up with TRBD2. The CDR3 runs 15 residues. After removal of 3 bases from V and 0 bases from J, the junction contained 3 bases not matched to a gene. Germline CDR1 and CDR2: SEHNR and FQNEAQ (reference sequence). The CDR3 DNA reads TGTGCCAGCAGCTTTAGTAGCGGGAGCACAGATACGCAGTATTTT. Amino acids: CASSFSSGSTDTQYF.

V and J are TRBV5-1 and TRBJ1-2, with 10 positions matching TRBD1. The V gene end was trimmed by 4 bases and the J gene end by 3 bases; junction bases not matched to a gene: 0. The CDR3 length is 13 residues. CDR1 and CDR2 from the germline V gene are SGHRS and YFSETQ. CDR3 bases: TGCGCCAGCAGCGGACAGGGGGACTATGGCTACACCTTC. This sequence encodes CASSGQGDYGYTF.

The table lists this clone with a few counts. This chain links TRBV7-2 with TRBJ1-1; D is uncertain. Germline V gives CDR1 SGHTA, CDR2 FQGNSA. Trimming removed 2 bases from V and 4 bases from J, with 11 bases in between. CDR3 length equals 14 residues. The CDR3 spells CASSLSGQSTEAFF. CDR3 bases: TGTGCCAGCAGCTTAAGTGGGCAGAGCACTGAAGCTTTCTTT. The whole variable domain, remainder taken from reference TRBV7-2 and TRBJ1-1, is GAGVSQSPSNKVTEKGKDVELRCDPISGHTALYWYRQSLGQGLEFLIYFQGNSAPDKSGLPSDRFSAERTGGSVSTLTIQRTQQEDSAVYLCASSLSGQSTEAFFGQGTRLTVV.

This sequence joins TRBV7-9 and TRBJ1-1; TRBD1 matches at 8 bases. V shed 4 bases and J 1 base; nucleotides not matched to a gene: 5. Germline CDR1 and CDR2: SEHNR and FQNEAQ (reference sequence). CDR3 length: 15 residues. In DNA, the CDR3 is TGTGCCAGCAGCTATCCGGGACAGGAGAACACTGAAGCTTTCTTT. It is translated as CASSYPGQENTEAFF.

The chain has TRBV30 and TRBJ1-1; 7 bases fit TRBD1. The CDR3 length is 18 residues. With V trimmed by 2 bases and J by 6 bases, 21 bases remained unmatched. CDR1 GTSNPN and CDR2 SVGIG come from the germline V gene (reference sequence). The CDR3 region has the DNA TGTGCCTGGAGTAGCTACAGGGGTCCCGGGTCCCCTAACGCTGAAGCTTTCTTT. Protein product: CAWSSYRGPGSPNAEAFF.

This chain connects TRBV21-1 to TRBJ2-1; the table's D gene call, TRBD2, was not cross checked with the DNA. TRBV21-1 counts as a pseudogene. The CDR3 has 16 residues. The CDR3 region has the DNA TGTGCCAGCAGCCTAACTAGCGGTCACCCGCGGAATGAGCAGTTCTTC. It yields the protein CASSLTSGHPRNEQFF.

CDR3 coding DNA: TGCAGCGTTGAACCCGTGAACGGTGAAAAACTGTTTTTT. This encodes CSVEPVNGEKLFF. The rearrangement links TRBV29-1 to TRBJ1-4; D gene ambiguous. There are 13 residues in the CDR3. From germline, CDR1 is SQVTM and CDR2 ANQGSEA. Trimming left V 2 bases short and J 7 bases short, with 11 bases between.

CDR3 protein: CASSARTSVHYEQYF. DNA for the CDR3: TGTGCCAGCAGCGCCAGGACTAGCGTGCACTACGAGCAGTACTTC. The V call is TRBV5-4, the J call TRBJ2-7; 9 bases map to TRBD2. The CDR3 sequence is 15 residues long. The V and J ends lost 4 bases and 3 bases, in that order; junction bases with no gene match: 8. Per germline, CDR1 SGHNT and CDR2 YYREEE (reference sequence).

DNA of the CDR3: TGTGCCAGCAGGGGAGAGGGCAGCAGGGAGCAGTACTTC. Translation: CASRGEGSREQYF. The chain couples TRBV2 to TRBJ2-7, with D possibly being TRBD2 (5 bases). Trimming took off 6 bases at V and 7 bases at J, with 16 bases between the two ends. CDR1 SNHLY and CDR2 FYNNEI come from the germline V gene. The CDR3 runs to 13 residues.

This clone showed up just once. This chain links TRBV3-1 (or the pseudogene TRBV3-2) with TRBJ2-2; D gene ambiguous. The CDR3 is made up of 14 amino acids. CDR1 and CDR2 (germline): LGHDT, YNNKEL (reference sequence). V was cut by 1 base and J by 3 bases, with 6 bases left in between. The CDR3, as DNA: TGTGCCAGCAGCCAAGTCTATCACACCGGGGAGCTGTTTTTT. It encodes CASSQVYHTGELFF.

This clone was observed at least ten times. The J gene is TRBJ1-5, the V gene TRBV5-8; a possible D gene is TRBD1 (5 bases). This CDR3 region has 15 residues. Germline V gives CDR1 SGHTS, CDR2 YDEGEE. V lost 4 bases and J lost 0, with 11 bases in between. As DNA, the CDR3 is TGTGCCAGCAGCCTGCAGGGTTATAGCAATCAGCCCCAGCATTTT. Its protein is CASSLQGYSNQPQHF.

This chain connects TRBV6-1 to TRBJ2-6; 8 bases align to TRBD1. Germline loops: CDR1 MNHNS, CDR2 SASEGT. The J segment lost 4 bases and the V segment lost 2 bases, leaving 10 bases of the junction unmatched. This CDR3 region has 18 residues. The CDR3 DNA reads TGTGCCAGCAGTGAAAAGGGCAGGGGGCGTGGAGGGGCCAACGTCCTGACTTTC. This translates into CASSEKGRGRGGANVLTF.

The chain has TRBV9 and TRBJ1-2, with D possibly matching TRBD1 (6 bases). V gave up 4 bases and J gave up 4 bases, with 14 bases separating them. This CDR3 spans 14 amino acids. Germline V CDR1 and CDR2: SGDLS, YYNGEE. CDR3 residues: CASSPRGGSYGYTF. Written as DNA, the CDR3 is TGTGCCAGCAGCCCAAGGGGGGGATCCTATGGCTACACCTTC.

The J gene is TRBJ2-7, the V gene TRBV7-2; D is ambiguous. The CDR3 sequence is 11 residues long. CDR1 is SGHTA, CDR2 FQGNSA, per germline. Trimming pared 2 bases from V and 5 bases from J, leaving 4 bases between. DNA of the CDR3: TGTGCCAGCAGCTTACGCGACGAGCAGTACTTC. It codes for CASSLRDEQYF.

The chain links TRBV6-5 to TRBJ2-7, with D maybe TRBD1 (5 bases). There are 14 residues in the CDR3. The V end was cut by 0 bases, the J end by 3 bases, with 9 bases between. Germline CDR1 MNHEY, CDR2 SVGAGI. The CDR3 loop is CASSYSLDNYEQYF. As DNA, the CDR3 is TGTGCCAGCAGTTACTCGCTGGACAACTACGAGCAGTACTTC.

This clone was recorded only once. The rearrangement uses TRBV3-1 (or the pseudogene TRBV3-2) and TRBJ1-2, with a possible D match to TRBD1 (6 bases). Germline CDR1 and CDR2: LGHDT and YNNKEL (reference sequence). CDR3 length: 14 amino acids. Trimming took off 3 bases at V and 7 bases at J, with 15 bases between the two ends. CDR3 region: CASSHGTGYGGYTF. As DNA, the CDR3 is TGTGCCAGCAGCCACGGAACAGGGTACGGTGGCTACACCTTC.

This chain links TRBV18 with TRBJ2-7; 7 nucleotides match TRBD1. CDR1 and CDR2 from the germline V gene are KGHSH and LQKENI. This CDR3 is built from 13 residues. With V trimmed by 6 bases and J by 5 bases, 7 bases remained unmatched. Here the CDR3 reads CASSLTGVDEQYF. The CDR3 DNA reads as TGTGCCAGCTCCCTAACAGGGGTGGACGAGCAGTACTTC.

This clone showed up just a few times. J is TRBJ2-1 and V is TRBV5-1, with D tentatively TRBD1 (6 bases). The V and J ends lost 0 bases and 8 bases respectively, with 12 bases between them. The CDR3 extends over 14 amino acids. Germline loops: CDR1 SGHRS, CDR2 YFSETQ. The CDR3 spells CASSLGQAVDEQFF. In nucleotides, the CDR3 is TGCGCCAGCAGCTTGGGACAGGCGGTCGATGAGCAGTTCTTC. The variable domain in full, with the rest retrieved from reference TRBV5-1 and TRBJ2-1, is KAGVTQTPRYLIKTRGQQVTLSCSPISGHRSVSWYQQTPGQGLQFLFEYFSETQRNKGNFPGRFSGRQFSNSRSEMNVSTLELGDSALYLCASSLGQAVDEQFFGPGTRLTVL.

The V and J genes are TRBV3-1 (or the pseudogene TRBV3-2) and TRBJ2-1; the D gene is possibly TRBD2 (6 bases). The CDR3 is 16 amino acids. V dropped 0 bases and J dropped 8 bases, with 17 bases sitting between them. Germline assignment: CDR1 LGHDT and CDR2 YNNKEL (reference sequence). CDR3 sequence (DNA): TGTGCCAGCAGCCAAGAGGGACTCCTCCTTAGGGATGAGCAGTTCTTC. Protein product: CASSQEGLLLRDEQFF.